This T cell receptor beta chain is drawn from a study of blood T cell repertoires in COVID-19. Germline trimming cut 5 bases from V and 7 bases from J; bases unmatched to any gene: 10. CDR3 length: 15 residues. In germline, CDR1 is LNHDA, CDR2 SQIVND (reference sequence). Method: immunoSEQ multiplex PCR; TCRdb's copy keeps in-frame clones and lacks some. Among under 250,000 clones listed, 70% to 90% were seen once. The specimen sequenced was peripheral blood. This TCR derives from a man between 50 and 59 years old who had recovered from COVID-19. The J gene is TRBJ1-4, the V gene TRBV19; TRBD1 aligns across 7 bases. This CDR3 is CASSATGAGFEKLFF. CDR3 nucleotide sequence: TGTGCCAGTAGTGCCACAGGGGCCGGATTTGAAAAACTGTTTTTT.